What follows are 5 T cell receptor beta chains derived from one specimen sequenced in a study of T cell responses to AZD1222 COVID-19 vaccine. Sequencing was performed with immunoSEQ multiplex PCR; in TCRdb, only in-frame clones are kept and a portion is missing. The sample has 130,000 to 150,000 clones, 85% to 90% seen once. This specimen consisted of peripheral blood, obtained on day 0 of AZD1222 vaccination. All receptors come from an adult in good health.

V is TRBV10-3 and J is TRBJ2-3; the D gene could be TRBD1 or TRBD2 (5 bases each). Trimming shortened V by 2 bases and J by 3 bases, and 9 bases separated the two germline ends. In germline, CDR1 is ENHRY, CDR2 SYGVKD. CDR3 length equals 14 residues. The CDR3 DNA reads as TGTGCCATCAGTGAGGGAGAGGGGACAGATACGCAGTATTTT. Protein product: CAISEGEGTDTQYF.

This rearrangement joins TRBV19 to TRBJ1-2; 7 positions agree with TRBD1. V shed 4 bases, J shed 2 bases, and the junction held 4 bases outside the gene matches. Germline V lookup: CDR1 LNHDA, CDR2 SQIVND (reference sequence). The CDR3 contains 14 residues. The CDR3 protein is CASSRTGANYGYTF. Written as DNA, the CDR3 is TGTGCCAGTAGTAGGACAGGTGCCAACTATGGCTACACCTTC.

The chain joins TRBV18 to TRBJ2-1; D is ambiguous. The CDR3 length is 17 residues. Per germline, CDR1 KGHSH and CDR2 LQKENI. Trimming left V 0 bases short and J 0 bases short, with 12 bases between. The CDR3 DNA reads as TGTGCCAGCTCACCACCGTCGTTTCAGGTCTCCTACAATGAGCAGTTCTTC. Translation: CASSPPSFQVSYNEQFF.

This clone was counted ten times or more. CDR3 DNA: TGTGCCAGCAGCTGGAGGAATCGAGCGGGATTGAAAGAGCAGTACTTC. As protein: CASSWRNRAGLKEQYF. The rearrangement links TRBV5-6 to TRBJ2-7; TRBD2 matches at 7 bases. The CDR3 extends over 16 amino acids. Trimming at V came to 3 bases and at J to 7 bases, leaving 16 bases not matched to a gene. Per germline, CDR1 SGHDT and CDR2 YYEEEE.

This clone was observed a single time. This chain uses TRBV28 with TRBJ2-6, with TRBD2 as a possible D gene (5 bases). Germline assignment: CDR1 MDHEN and CDR2 SYDVKM. V was pared by 6 bases and J by 1 base, with 10 bases between. The CDR3 extends over 15 amino acids. CDR3 in DNA: TGTGCCAGCAGGGACCGACTATCTGGGGCCAACGTCCTGACTTTC. This encodes CASRDRLSGANVLTF.